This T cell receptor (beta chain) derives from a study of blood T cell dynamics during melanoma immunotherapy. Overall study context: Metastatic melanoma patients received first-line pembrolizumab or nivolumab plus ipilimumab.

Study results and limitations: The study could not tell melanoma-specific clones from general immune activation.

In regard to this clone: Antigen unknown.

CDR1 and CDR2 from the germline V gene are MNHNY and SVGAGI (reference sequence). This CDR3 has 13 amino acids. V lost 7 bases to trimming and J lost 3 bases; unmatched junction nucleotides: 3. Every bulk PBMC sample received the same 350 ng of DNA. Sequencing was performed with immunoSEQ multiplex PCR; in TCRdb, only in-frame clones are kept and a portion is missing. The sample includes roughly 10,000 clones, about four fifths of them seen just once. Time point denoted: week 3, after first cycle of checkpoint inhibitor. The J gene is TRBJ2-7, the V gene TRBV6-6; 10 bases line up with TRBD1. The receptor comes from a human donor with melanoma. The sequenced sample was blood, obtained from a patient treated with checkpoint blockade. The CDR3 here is CASKRDRGYEQYF. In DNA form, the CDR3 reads TGTGCCAGCAAACGGGACAGGGGCTACGAGCAGTACTTC.